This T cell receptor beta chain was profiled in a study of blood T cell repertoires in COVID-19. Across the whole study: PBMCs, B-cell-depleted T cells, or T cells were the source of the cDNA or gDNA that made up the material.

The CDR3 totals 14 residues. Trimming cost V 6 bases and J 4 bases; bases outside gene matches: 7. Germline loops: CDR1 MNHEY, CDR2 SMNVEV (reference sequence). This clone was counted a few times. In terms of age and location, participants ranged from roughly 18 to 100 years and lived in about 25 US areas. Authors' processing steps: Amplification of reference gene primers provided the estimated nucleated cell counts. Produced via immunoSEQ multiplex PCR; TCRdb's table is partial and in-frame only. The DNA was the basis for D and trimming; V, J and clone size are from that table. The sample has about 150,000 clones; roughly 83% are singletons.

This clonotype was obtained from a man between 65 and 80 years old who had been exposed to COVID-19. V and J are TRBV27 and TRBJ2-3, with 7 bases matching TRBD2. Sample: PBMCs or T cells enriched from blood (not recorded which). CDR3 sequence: CASRPGLPPDTQYF. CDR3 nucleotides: TGTGCCAGCAGACCGGGACTACCACCAGATACGCAGTATTTT.